Following are 9 T cell receptor beta chains from one sample sequenced in a study of glioma-infiltrating T cells. TCR alpha and beta CDR3 regions were amplified from RNA using iRepertoire nested multiplex PCR. TCRdb ran MiXCR on the multiplex PCR reads and lists one entry per CDR3 protein. The table records 150,000 to 200,000 distinct CDR3 sequences, 32% of them present only once. Sequenced: glioma tissue, nonneoplastic brain tissue, or PBMCs (not recorded which). Source of these receptors: a human donor with low-grade glioma or glioblastoma, undergoing nonglioma brain surgery, or in good health (not recorded which).

In this sample, this clonotype turned up many times. The chain couples TRBV20-1 to TRBJ2-7; no clear D gene. The ends were cut back, 6 bases at V and 2 bases at J, with 17 bases in the middle. Germline values: CDR1 DFQATT, CDR2 SNEGSKA (reference sequence). CDR3 size: 14 residues. The CDR3 protein is CSARTLGGAYEQYF. CDR3 DNA: TGCAGTGCCCGCACGTTGGGTGGGGCCTACGAGCAGTACTTC.

This clonotype showed up many times. The rearrangement uses TRBV6-1 and TRBJ2-2; 8 nucleotides line up with TRBD1. J gave up 3 bases and V 6 bases, and 6 bases lay outside the gene matches. Germline CDR1 and CDR2: MNHNS and SASEGT. The CDR3 is 15 residues long. DNA of the CDR3: TGTGCCAGCAGCCCCGACAGGGGCGACACCGGGGAGCTGTTTTTT. It yields the protein CASSPDRGDTGELFF.

Of note for this clonotype: A much larger clone lies one base from this, so it may be a read error. This rearrangement joins TRBV7-2 to TRBJ2-7, with TRBD2 matching over 9 bases. V was clipped by 0 bases and J by 3 bases; unmatched bases: 9. Germline assignment: CDR1 SGHTA and CDR2 FQGNSA. The CDR3 has 17 amino acids. The CDR3 spells CASSLALPGTSNYEQYF. The CDR3 region has the DNA TGTGCCAGCAGCTTAGCGTTACCCGGGACTAGCAACTACGAGCAGTACTTC.

This clonotype appeared many times. A clone one base away is much larger, so this may be a read error. The chain carries TRBV19 and TRBJ2-7; perhaps D is TRBD1 or TRBD2 (5 bases each). The V and J ends lost 9 bases and 3 bases respectively, with 12 bases between them. There are 12 residues in the CDR3. CDR1 and CDR2 (germline): LNHDA, SQIVND (reference sequence). The CDR3 reads CASGDGYYEQYF. In DNA, the CDR3 is TGTGCCAGCGGGGACGGATACTACGAGCAGTACTTC.

This clonotype has at least ten counts. The chain carries TRBV6-2 or TRBV6-3 and TRBJ2-2, with 9 bases identical to TRBD2. The CDR3 has 15 residues. Losses at the gene ends were 4 bases for V and 7 bases for J; bases not matched to a gene: 7. Germline CDR1 MNHEY, CDR2 SVGEGT. Here the CDR3 DNA reads TGTGCCAGCAGTTTCCAAGCGGGAGGAGTCGGGGAGCTGTTTTTT. Residues: CASSFQAGGVGELFF.

This sequence joins TRBV29-1 and TRBJ2-6; D ambiguous. The CDR3 runs 16 residues. CDR1 SQVTM and CDR2 ANQGSEA come from the germline V gene. The V gene lost 2 bases and the J gene lost 0 bases, with 11 bases spanning the gap. This CDR3 is CSVEKGLDSGANVLTF. In DNA form, the CDR3 reads TGCAGCGTTGAAAAGGGTCTGGACTCTGGGGCCAACGTCCTGACTTTC.

At least ten counts were recorded for this clonotype. The J gene is TRBJ1-1, the V gene TRBV7-9; D uncertain. Germline V gene lookup returns CDR1 SEHNR and CDR2 FQNEAQ (reference sequence). This CDR3 has 15 residues. Trimming left V 1 base short and J 0 bases short, with 9 bases between. CDR3 coding DNA: TGTGCCAGCAGCTTAGTACCCGGGCTGAACACTGAAGCTTTCTTT. Its translation is CASSLVPGLNTEAFF.

CDR3 region: CSVEDLGGAEVYTF. The CDR3 DNA reads TGCAGCGTTGAAGATCTAGGAGGGGCGGAAGTCTACACCTTC. V is TRBV29-1 and J is TRBJ1-2, with D tentatively TRBD1 (5 bases). Trimming shortened V by 0 bases and J by 10 bases, and 18 bases separated the two germline ends. The CDR3 is 14 amino acids. The germline gives CDR1 SQVTM, CDR2 ANQGSEA.

This clonotype was counted many times. V usage is TRBV27 and J usage is TRBJ1-2; 7 nucleotides align to TRBD1. This CDR3 is built from 15 residues. V lost 6 bases to trimming and J lost 0 bases; unmatched junction nucleotides: 7. Germline V lookup: CDR1 MNHEY, CDR2 SMNVEV (reference sequence). Written as DNA, the CDR3 is TGTGCCAGCAGCCGGGGGGACAGAACTAACTATGGCTACACCTTC. It is translated as CASSRGDRTNYGYTF.